Following are 22 T cell receptor beta chains from one sample sequenced in a study of graft-versus-host responses after intestinal transplantation. The data were produced by immunoSEQ multiplex PCR, yet TCRdb's version contains in-frame clones alone and is incomplete. The sample has 90,000 to 120,000 clones; approximately 86% are singletons. Their antigens remain unidentified. Sequencing used unstimulated CD4+ T cells sorted from spleen or lymph node cells, obtained before transplant. Receptor source: a human donor who was the organ donor for an intestinal transplant.

The chain has TRBV7-3 and TRBJ2-1; D might be TRBD2 (7 bases). The ends were cut back, 5 bases at V and 2 bases at J, with 22 bases in the middle. CDR3 length: 18 residues. Germline-derived CDR1 and CDR2 are SGHTA and FQGTGA. The CDR3 DNA sequence: TGTGCCAGCAGCCGTTTTGCGGGGGCCGCAGTACCCTACAATGAGCAGTTCTTC. It encodes CASSRFAGAAVPYNEQFF.

The V and J genes are TRBV2 and TRBJ2-2; D gene unclear. V lost 8 bases, J lost 3 bases, and 16 bases lay in between. Per the germline V gene, CDR1 is SNHLY and CDR2 is FYNNEI. This CDR3 has 15 amino acids. The DNA for the CDR3 is TGTGCCAGCTTCGCATTTTATAGTGACACCGGGGAGCTGTTTTTT. It specifies CASFAFYSDTGELFF.

The count of this clone is one. The V call is TRBV7-2, the J call TRBJ2-7; no firm D call. V shed 1 base and J shed 5 bases, with 6 bases lying between them. CDR1 is SGHTA and CDR2 is FQGNSA in the germline V gene. The CDR3 is made up of 12 amino acids. CDR3 nucleotide sequence: TGTGCCAGCAGCTTAGAGGTCAACGAGCAGTACTTC. Translation: CASSLEVNEQYF.

J is TRBJ1-2 and V is TRBV11-3; D is perhaps TRBD1 (5 bases). The germline V and J ends were trimmed by 3 bases and 7 bases, with 15 bases remaining between them. The CDR3 loop spans 14 amino acids. The germline gives CDR1 SGHNT, CDR2 YENEEA. In DNA, the CDR3 is TGTGCCAGCAGCTTCCCAGGGAATCCGAGTGGCTACACCTTC. Protein sequence: CASSFPGNPSGYTF. Drawing the rest from reference TRBV11-3 and TRBJ1-2, the complete variable domain is EAGVVQSPRYKIIEKKQPVAFWCNPISGHNTLYWYLQNLGQGPELLIRYENEEAVDDSQLPKDRFSAERLKGVDSTLKIQPAELGDSAVYLCASSFPGNPSGYTFGSGTRLTVV.

In this sample, this clone turned up a few times. The chain employs TRBV18 and TRBJ2-3, with D perhaps matching TRBD2 (7 bases). Germline V gene lookup returns CDR1 KGHSH and CDR2 LQKENI. This CDR3 spans 17 amino acids. V was pared by 0 bases and J by 3 bases, with 16 bases between. The CDR3 DNA is TGTGCCAGCTCACCACCGTTTTCCAGGGGACTAACAGATACGCAGTATTTT. Translation: CASSPPFSRGLTDTQYF. The entire variable domain, with the rest obtained from reference TRBV18 and TRBJ2-3, is as follows: NAGVMQNPRHLVRRRGQEARLRCSPMKGHSHVYWYRQLPEEGLKFMVYLQKENIIDESGMPKERFSAEFPKEGPSILRIQQVVRGDSAAYFCASSPPFSRGLTDTQYFGPGTRLTVL.

The chain recombines TRBV20-1 with TRBJ2-7; 9 nucleotides line up with TRBD2. There are 11 residues in the CDR3. The V and J ends lost 6 bases and 7 bases, in that order; junction bases with no gene match: 4. The V gene's germline CDR1 is DFQATT and CDR2 SNEGSKA (reference sequence). The CDR3, as DNA: TGCAGTGCCGGGACTAGCTTTGAGCAGTACTTC. Amino acid sequence: CSAGTSFEQYF.

The V call is TRBV7-9, the J call TRBJ1-1; no firm D call. The germline CDR1 and CDR2 sequences are SEHNR and FQNEAQ (reference sequence). The V end was cut by 1 base, the J end by 4 bases, with 10 bases between. CDR3 length equals 14 residues. The CDR3 DNA is TGTGCCAGCAGCTTAGTGGGAATTGGCACTGAAGCTTTCTTT. It codes for CASSLVGIGTEAFF.

The chain recombines TRBV18 with TRBJ2-7; perhaps TRBD1 as D (5 bases). Germline V gene data show CDR1 as KGHSH and CDR2 as LQKENI. The germline V and J ends were trimmed by 3 bases and 5 bases, with 8 bases remaining between them. The CDR3 sequence is 12 residues long. CDR3 coding DNA: TGTGCCAGCTCACCGAGCAGGGACGAGCAGTACTTC. This encodes CASSPSRDEQYF.

This clone came up once. V usage is TRBV2 and J usage is TRBJ1-1, with D perhaps matching TRBD1 (6 bases). The germline V and J ends were trimmed by 2 bases and 5 bases, with 15 bases remaining between them. The CDR3 spans 15 residues. Per germline, CDR1 SNHLY and CDR2 FYNNEI. CDR3 nucleotide sequence: TGTGCCAGCAGTGAATCGGGGGCGGCGGGGACTGAAGCTTTCTTT. Translating it yields CASSESGAAGTEAFF.

V is TRBV6-1 and J is TRBJ1-2; D gene ambiguous. Germline loops: CDR1 MNHNS, CDR2 SASEGT. V lost 1 base and J 9 bases, leaving 15 bases between the germline ends. The CDR3 covers 14 residues. The CDR3 loop reads CASSEGTEGISYTF. CDR3 nucleotide sequence: TGTGCCAGCAGTGAAGGGACCGAGGGAATTAGCTACACCTTC.

The chain employs TRBV29-1 and TRBJ1-5, with D unclear. Germline values: CDR1 SQVTM, CDR2 ANQGSEA. V dropped 6 bases and J dropped 1 base, with 7 bases sitting between them. The CDR3 contains 12 residues. The CDR3 sequence is CSVLNSNQPQHF. In DNA form, the CDR3 reads TGCAGCGTCCTAAACAGCAATCAGCCCCAGCATTTT.

The V and J genes are TRBV6-1 and TRBJ1-1; D not resolved. The V and J ends lost 5 bases and 1 base respectively, with 11 bases between them. The CDR3 consists of 14 residues. Per the germline V gene, CDR1 is MNHNS and CDR2 is SASEGT. CDR3 loop: CASSTGRRNTEAFF. In nucleotides, the CDR3 is TGTGCCAGCAGTACCGGACGGCGGAACACTGAAGCTTTCTTT.

This clone was counted a few times. The chain couples TRBV18 to TRBJ2-6; D call uncertain. Looked up from germline, CDR1 is KGHSH and CDR2 is LQKENI. The CDR3 length is 15 residues. The V gene lost 2 bases and the J gene lost 1 base, with 6 bases spanning the gap. As DNA, the CDR3 is TGTGCCAGCTCACCAATTCCATCTGGGGCCAACGTCCTGACTTTC. Its translation: CASSPIPSGANVLTF.

The chain carries TRBV9 and TRBJ2-5; 7 bases align to TRBD1. Germline V CDR1 and CDR2: SGDLS, YYNGEE. The CDR3 length is 15 residues. V lost 0 bases and J lost 3; bases outside the gene matches: 5. The CDR3 spells CASSVGTGTEETQYF. The CDR3 region has the DNA TGTGCCAGCAGCGTAGGTACAGGGACAGAAGAGACCCAGTACTTC.

J is TRBJ2-5 and V is TRBV6-5; a possible D gene is TRBD2 (5 bases). The germline CDR1 and CDR2 sequences are MNHEY and SVGAGI. CDR3 length: 13 residues. Trimming left V 4 bases short and J 1 base short, with 7 bases between. CDR3 nucleotides: TGTGCCAGCAGTTTTGGACTCCAAGAGACCCAGTACTTC. The encoded protein is CASSFGLQETQYF.

This clone has just a few counts. The rearrangement uses TRBV4-1 and TRBJ2-6, with unresolved D. The V gene lost 0 bases and the J gene lost 0 bases, with 9 bases spanning the gap. Germline V CDR1 and CDR2: MGHRA, YSYEKL. The CDR3 consists of 17 residues. CDR3 nucleotides: TGCGCCAGCAGCCAAGATCCAGCGAGCTCTGGGGCCAACGTCCTGACTTTC. It codes for CASSQDPASSGANVLTF.

CDR3 region: CSAREAGRAFF. In DNA, the CDR3 is TGCAGTGCTAGAGAGGCGGGGAGGGCTTTCTTT. The V and J genes are TRBV20-1 and TRBJ1-1, with D uncertain. Deletions cut 0 bases from V and 11 bases from J, with 10 bases between. The CDR3 has 11 amino acids. CDR1 is DFQATT, CDR2 SNEGSKA, per germline (reference sequence).

In its sample, this clone was seen a few times. The gene calls are TRBV6-1 and TRBJ1-1, with D maybe TRBD1 (5 bases). V lost 4 bases and J 5 bases, leaving 11 bases between the germline ends. Germline-derived CDR1 and CDR2 are MNHNS and SASEGT. The CDR3 is 13 amino acids. The CDR3 protein is CASSGGRGTEAFF. DNA of the CDR3: TGTGCCAGCAGTGGGGGTCGGGGGACTGAAGCTTTCTTT.

The chain recombines TRBV5-4 with TRBJ2-3, with 7 positions matching TRBD2. Germline lookup yields CDR1 SGHNT and CDR2 YYREEE (reference sequence). The CDR3 covers 15 residues. The V segment lost 0 bases and the J segment 1 base; nucleotides outside the gene matches: 2. CDR3 sequence reads: CASSLGGRGTDTQYF. The CDR3 DNA reads as TGTGCCAGCAGCTTGGGCGGGAGAGGCACAGATACGCAGTATTTT. Combining the CDR3 with reference TRBV5-4 and TRBJ2-3 gives the whole variable domain ETGVTQSPTHLIKTRGQQVTLRCSSQSGHNTVSWYQQALGQGPQFIFQYYREEENGRGNFPPRFSGLQFPNYSSELNVNALELDDSALYLCASSLGGRGTDTQYFGPGTRLTVL.

The V gene is TRBV11-2, the J gene TRBJ2-7; 10 bases are a match to TRBD1. The CDR3 contains 14 residues. Trimming took 4 bases from V and 7 from J; bases not matched to a gene: 7. CDR1 and CDR2 from the germline V gene are SGHAT and FQNNGV. CDR3 sequence reads: CASSSTGQGGEQYF. The CDR3 region has the DNA TGTGCCAGCAGCTCTACCGGACAGGGGGGAGAGCAGTACTTC.

The V gene is TRBV18, the J gene TRBJ2-7; D possibly matches TRBD1 or TRBD2 (5 bases each). There are 13 residues in the CDR3. Germline V gene lookup returns CDR1 KGHSH and CDR2 LQKENI. V was clipped by 3 bases and J by 2 bases, with 8 bases between them. CDR3: CASSPRGAYEQYF. The DNA for the CDR3 is TGTGCCAGCTCACCGAGGGGTGCCTACGAGCAGTACTTC.

V and J are TRBV5-6 and TRBJ2-7; TRBD2 matches 7 bases. The germline V gene encodes CDR1 SGHDT and CDR2 YYEEEE. Germline trimming cut 3 bases from V and 3 bases from J; bases unmatched to any gene: 9. The CDR3 is 15 residues long. The CDR3 reads CASSWEGGRNYEQYF. CDR3 bases: TGTGCCAGCAGCTGGGAGGGAGGACGGAACTACGAGCAGTACTTC.